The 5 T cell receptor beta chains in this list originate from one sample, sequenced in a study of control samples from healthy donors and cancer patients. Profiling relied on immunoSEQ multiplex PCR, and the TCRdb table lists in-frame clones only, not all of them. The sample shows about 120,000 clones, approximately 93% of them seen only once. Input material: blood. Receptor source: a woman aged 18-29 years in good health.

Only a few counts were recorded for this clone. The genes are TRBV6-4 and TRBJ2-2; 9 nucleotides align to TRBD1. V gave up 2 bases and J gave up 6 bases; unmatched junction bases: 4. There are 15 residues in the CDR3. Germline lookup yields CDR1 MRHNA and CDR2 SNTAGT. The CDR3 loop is CASSDLRQGAGELFF. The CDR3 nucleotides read TGTGCCAGCAGTGACCTCAGACAGGGGGCCGGGGAGCTGTTTTTT.

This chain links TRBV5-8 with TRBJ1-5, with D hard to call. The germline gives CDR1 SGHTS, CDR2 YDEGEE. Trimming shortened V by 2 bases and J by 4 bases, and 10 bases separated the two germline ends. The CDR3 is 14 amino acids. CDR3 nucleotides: TGTGCCAGCAGCTTCGGAGGGAAAAATCAGCCCCAGCATTTT. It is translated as CASSFGGKNQPQHF.

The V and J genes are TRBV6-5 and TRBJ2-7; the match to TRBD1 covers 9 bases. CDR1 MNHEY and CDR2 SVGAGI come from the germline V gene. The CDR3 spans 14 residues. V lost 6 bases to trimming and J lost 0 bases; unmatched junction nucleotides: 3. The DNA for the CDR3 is TGTGCCAGCAGAGCGGGACAGGGCTCCTACGAGCAGTACTTC. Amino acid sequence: CASRAGQGSYEQYF.

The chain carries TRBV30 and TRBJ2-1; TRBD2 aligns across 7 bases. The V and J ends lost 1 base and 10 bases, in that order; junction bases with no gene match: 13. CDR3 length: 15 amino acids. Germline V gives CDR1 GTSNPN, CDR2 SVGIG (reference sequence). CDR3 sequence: CAWSEGLAVGEEQFF. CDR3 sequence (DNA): TGTGCCTGGAGTGAGGGGCTAGCGGTTGGAGAAGAGCAGTTCTTC.

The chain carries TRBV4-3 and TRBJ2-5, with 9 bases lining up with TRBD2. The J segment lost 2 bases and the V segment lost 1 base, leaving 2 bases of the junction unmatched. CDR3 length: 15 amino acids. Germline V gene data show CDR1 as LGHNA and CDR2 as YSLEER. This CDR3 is CASSQGTSEQETQYF. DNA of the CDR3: TGCGCCAGCAGCCAAGGGACTAGCGAGCAAGAGACCCAGTACTTC.